The 5 T cell receptor beta chains below come from one sample, sequenced in a study of CD8 T cells in Susac syndrome. An amount of RNA that ranged from 0.5 to 1 ug was reverse transcribed with random hexamers. One entry per CDR3 protein results from TCRdb running MiXCR on the immunoSEQ multiplex PCR reads. The sample comprises 180,000 or so distinct CDR3 sequences, around 94% of which are singletons, and roughly 0.13% rests with the top ten. Material: CD4+ T cells from PBMCs. All receptors come from a human donor in good health.

This chain links TRBV20-1 with TRBJ2-3, with 7 bases that match TRBD2. Germline CDR1 and CDR2: DFQATT and SNEGSKA (reference sequence). The junction had 4 bases not matched to a gene; V was cut back by 0 bases and J by 4 bases. The CDR3 spans 14 residues. The CDR3 is CSARDGGVADTQYF. The CDR3 coding sequence is TGCAGTGCTAGAGATGGGGGGGTGGCAGATACGCAGTATTTT.

The chain joins TRBV20-1 to TRBJ2-7, with 7 positions matching TRBD1. Trimming at V came to 6 bases and at J to 0 bases, leaving 11 bases not matched to a gene. CDR1 and CDR2 from the germline V gene are DFQATT and SNEGSKA (reference sequence). The CDR3 has 15 residues. CDR3 amino acids: CSARLDRDSSYEQYF. DNA for the CDR3: TGCAGTGCGAGACTTGACAGGGATAGCTCCTACGAGCAGTACTTC.

The genes are TRBV7-3 and TRBJ1-1; unclear D gene. CDR1 SGHTA and CDR2 FQGTGA come from the germline V gene. The CDR3 consists of 14 residues. Trimming took off 2 bases at V and 5 bases at J, with 12 bases between the two ends. The CDR3 nucleotides read TGTGCCAGCAGCTTAGACGGGAGAGTGACTGAAGCTTTCTTT. The encoded protein is CASSLDGRVTEAFF.

This clonotype came up a few times. V usage is TRBV19 and J usage is TRBJ1-1; possibly TRBD1 for D (5 bases). CDR3 length: 13 amino acids. V shed 9 bases and J shed 5 bases, with 16 bases lying between them. From germline, CDR1 is LNHDA and CDR2 SQIVND (reference sequence). In nucleotides, the CDR3 is TGTGCCAGCTCCCGCCAGGGAGGTACTGAAGCTTTCTTT. Encoded protein: CASSRQGGTEAFF.

The chain carries TRBV30 and TRBJ2-3; 12 nucleotides agree with TRBD2. This CDR3 is built from 13 residues. Germline CDR1 GTSNPN, CDR2 SVGIG (reference sequence). V was pared by 4 bases and J by 4 bases, with 0 bases of the junction left unmatched. The CDR3 spells CAWTSGGADTQYF. The CDR3 DNA reads as TGTGCCTGGACTAGCGGGGGGGCAGATACGCAGTATTTT.